One and the same sample provided the 6 T cell receptor beta chains below, sequenced in a study of neoadjuvant anti-PD-1 for oral cavity cancer. As to time point: after neoadjuvant nivolumab, at surgical resection. The repertoire was sequenced with immunoSEQ multiplex PCR; TCRdb's copy has only in-frame clones and lacks some. Seen here are about 68,000 clones, around 84% observed once, and the top ten hold 3% to 4%. This sample comprised PBMCs, obtained after nivolumab (anti-PD-1) treatment. These receptors all stem from a person aged 35-79 years with oral cavity squamous cell carcinoma.

The chain is built from TRBV11-2 and TRBJ1-3; D unresolved. Trimming stripped 5 bases from V and 0 bases from J, with 17 bases between. The CDR3 loop spans 17 amino acids. Germline assignment: CDR1 SGHAT and CDR2 FQNNGV. The CDR3 loop reads CASSPRTDTDSGNTIYF. The CDR3 nucleotides are TGTGCCAGCAGCCCGAGGACGGATACAGACTCTGGAAACACCATATATTTT. The full variable domain, completed using reference TRBV11-2 and TRBJ1-3, is EAGVAQSPRYKIIEKRQSVAFWCNPISGHATLYWYQQILGQGPKLLIQFQNNGVVDDSQLPKDRFSAERLKGVDSTLKIQPAKLEDSAVYLCASSPRTDTDSGNTIYFGEGSWLTVV.

This clone was seen a single time. The gene calls are TRBV5-4 and TRBJ2-3, with 7 bases that match TRBD2. The CDR3 contains 16 residues. V lost 3 bases, J lost 2 bases, and 9 bases stayed unmatched. In germline, CDR1 is SGHNT, CDR2 YYREEE (reference sequence). The CDR3 coding sequence is TGTGCCAGCAGCTGGGAAAAAGCGGGACCCACAGATACGCAGTATTTT. This translates into CASSWEKAGPTDTQYF.

V gene TRBV7-8 combines with J gene TRBJ1-3; 7 nucleotides line up with TRBD1. CDR1 and CDR2 (germline): SGHVS, FQNEAQ. The length of the CDR3 is 16 residues. J gave up 0 bases and V 3 bases, and 5 bases lay outside the gene matches. CDR3 in DNA: TGTGCCAGCAGCTTGAGGACAGGCGTCTCTGGAAACACCATATATTTT. Translated, it gives CASSLRTGVSGNTIYF.

The genes are TRBV6-4 and TRBJ2-1, with TRBD2 identical over 14 bases. Germline values: CDR1 MRHNA, CDR2 SNTAGT. The CDR3 has 15 residues. V lost 3 bases, J lost 6 bases, and 1 base stayed unmatched. CDR3 sequence (DNA): TGTGCCAGCAGTGAGGGACTAGCGGGAGCCAATGAGCAGTTCTTC. This gives the protein CASSEGLAGANEQFF.

The chain couples TRBV6-1 to TRBJ2-1, with 9 bases matching TRBD2. The junction had 3 bases not matched to a gene; V was cut back by 3 bases and J by 0 bases. The CDR3 is made up of 16 amino acids. Germline-derived CDR1 and CDR2 are MNHNS and SASEGT. The CDR3 spells CASSDLSGSSYNEQFF. CDR3 sequence (DNA): TGTGCCAGCAGTGATCTTAGCGGGAGCTCCTACAATGAGCAGTTCTTC.

The chain uses TRBV10-3 and TRBJ2-7; D is possibly TRBD2 (5 bases). Germline loops: CDR1 ENHRY, CDR2 SYGVKD. V lost 10 bases, J lost 0 bases, and 16 bases lay in between. This CDR3 comprises 14 residues. CDR3 in DNA: TGTGCCACCACGTCCGGGGTAAGCTCCTACGAGCAGTACTTC. Amino acids: CATTSGVSSYEQYF.